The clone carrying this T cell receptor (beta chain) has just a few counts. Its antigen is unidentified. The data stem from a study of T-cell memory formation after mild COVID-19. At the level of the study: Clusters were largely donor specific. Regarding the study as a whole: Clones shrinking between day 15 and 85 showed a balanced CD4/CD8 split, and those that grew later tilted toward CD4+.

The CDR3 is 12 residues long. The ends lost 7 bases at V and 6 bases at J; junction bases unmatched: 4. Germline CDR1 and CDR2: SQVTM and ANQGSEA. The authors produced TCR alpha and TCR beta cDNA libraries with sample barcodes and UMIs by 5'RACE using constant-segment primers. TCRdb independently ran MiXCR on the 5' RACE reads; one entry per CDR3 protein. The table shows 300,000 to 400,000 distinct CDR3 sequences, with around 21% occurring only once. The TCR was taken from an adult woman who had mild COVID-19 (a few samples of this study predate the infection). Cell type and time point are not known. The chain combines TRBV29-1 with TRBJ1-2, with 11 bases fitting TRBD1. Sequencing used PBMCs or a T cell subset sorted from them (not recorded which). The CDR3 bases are TGCAGCGGCGGACAGGGGGCGGATGGCTACACCTTC. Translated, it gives CSGGQGADGYTF.